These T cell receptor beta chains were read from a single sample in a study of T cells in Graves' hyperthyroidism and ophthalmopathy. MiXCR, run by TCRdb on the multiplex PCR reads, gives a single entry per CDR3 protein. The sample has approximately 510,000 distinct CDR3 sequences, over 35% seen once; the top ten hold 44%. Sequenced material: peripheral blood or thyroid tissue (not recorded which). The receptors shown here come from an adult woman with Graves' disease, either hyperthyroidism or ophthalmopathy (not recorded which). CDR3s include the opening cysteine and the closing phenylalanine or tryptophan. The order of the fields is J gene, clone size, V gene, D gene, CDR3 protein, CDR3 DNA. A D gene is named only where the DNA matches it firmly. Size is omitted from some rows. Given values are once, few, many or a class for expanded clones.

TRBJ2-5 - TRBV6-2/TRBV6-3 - CASSSGTETQYF TGTGCCAGCAGTTCAGGGACGGAGACCCAGTACTTC
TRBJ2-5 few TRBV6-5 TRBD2 CASSSTSGSRETQYF TGTGCCAGCAGCTCGACTAGCGGCTCGAGGGAGACCCAGTACTTC
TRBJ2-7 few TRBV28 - CASSSNREYEQYF TGTGCCAGCAGTTCTAACAGGGAATACGAGCAGTACTTC
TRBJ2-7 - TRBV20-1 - CNASLASAPSYEQYF TGCAATGCTAGTCTCGCTAGCGCGCCATCCTACGAGCAGTACTTC
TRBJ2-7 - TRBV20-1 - CSAMSSTGPSYEQYF TGCAGTGCTATGTCGTCCACAGGGCCCTCCTACGAGCAGTACTTC
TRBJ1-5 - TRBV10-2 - CASSGKKWASYSNQPQHF TGCGCCAGCAGTGGGAAAAAGTGGGCCAGCTATAGCAATCAGCCCCAGCATTTT
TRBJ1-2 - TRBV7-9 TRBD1 CASSWEGRGLRNYGYTF TGTGCCAGCAGCTGGGAAGGCAGGGGGCTAAGGAACTATGGCTACACCTTC
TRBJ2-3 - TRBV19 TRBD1 CASSIGTGGDQPQYF TGTGCCAGTAGTATCGGGACAGGTGGAGATCAGCCCCAGTATTTT
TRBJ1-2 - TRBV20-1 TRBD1 CSASTDRVVSGYTF TGCAGTGCTTCTACTGACAGGGTGGTTTCTGGCTACACCTTC
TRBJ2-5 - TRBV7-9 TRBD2 CASSSRTSGSIGALKETQYF TGTGCCAGCAGCTCTCGGACTAGCGGGAGCATTGGAGCTCTGAAAGAGACCCAGTACTTC
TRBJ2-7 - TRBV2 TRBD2 CAGGLASYEQYF TGTGCCGGAGGACTAGCGTCCTACGAGCAGTACTTC
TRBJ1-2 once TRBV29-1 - CSVLNRDTSGDDGYTF TGCAGCGTCTTAAACCGGGACACTTCCGGGGACGATGGCTACACCTTC
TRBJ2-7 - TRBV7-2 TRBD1 CASSIGTGGRLEQYF TGTGCCAGCAGCATCGGGACAGGTGGTCGCTTGGAGCAGTACTTC
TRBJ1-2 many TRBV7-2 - CASSSSGVHGYTF TGTGCCAGCAGCTCCTCAGGGGTTCATGGCTACACCTTC
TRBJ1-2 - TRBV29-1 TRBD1 CSVAGTGSNYGYTF TGCAGCGTTGCCGGGACAGGGTCTAACTATGGCTACACCTTC
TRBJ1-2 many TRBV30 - CAWGRTNYGYTF TGTGCCTGGGGACGGACTAACTATGGCTACACCTTC
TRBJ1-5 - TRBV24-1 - CATSDLGVNQPQHF TGTGCCACCAGTGATCTGGGGGTAAACCAGCCCCAGCATTTT
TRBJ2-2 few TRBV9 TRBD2 CASSAYGTREDSRELFF TGTGCCAGCAGCGCATACGGGACTAGGGAGGATAGCCGGGAGCTGTTTTTT
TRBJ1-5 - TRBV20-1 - CSAWPGGNSPQHF TGCAGTGCTTGGCCCGGGGGAAATTCACCCCAGCATTTT
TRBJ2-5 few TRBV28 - CASSPGTLKETQYF TGTGCCAGCAGTCCCGGGACACTGAAAGAGACCCAGTACTTC